The 31 T cell receptor beta chains presented below share a single source sample, sequenced in a study of T cell responses to AZD1222 COVID-19 vaccine. Using immunoSEQ multiplex PCR, the repertoire was profiled, and TCRdb retains in-frame clones only, with some absent. This table has about 160,000 clones, more than 80% appearing once. The sequencing here drew on peripheral blood, taken on day 0 of AZD1222 vaccination. All receptors derive from an adult in good health.

CDR3: CASSRDGLAGKYF. The CDR3 DNA follows: TGTGCCAGCAGCCGGGACGGACTAGCGGGGAAGTATTTT. This rearrangement joins TRBV7-2 to TRBJ2-3; TRBD2 agrees at 12 bases. V shed 5 bases, J shed 13 bases, and the junction held 7 bases outside the gene matches. Germline V gene sequence: CDR1 SGHTA, CDR2 FQGNSA. CDR3 length: 13 residues.

The chain combines TRBV7-2 with TRBJ1-2; 7 nucleotides line up with TRBD1. The CDR3 runs 13 residues. After removal of 4 bases from V and 8 bases from J, the junction contained 7 bases not matched to a gene. Germline values: CDR1 SGHTA, CDR2 FQGNSA. CDR3 protein: CASSSGQHYGYTF. Here the CDR3 DNA reads TGTGCCAGCAGCTCGGGACAGCATTACGGCTACACCTTC.

This clone was recorded once. The chain is built from TRBV19 and TRBJ1-5, with a weak D call TRBD1 (5 bases). The germline gives CDR1 LNHDA, CDR2 SQIVND (reference sequence). The CDR3 extends over 14 amino acids. V lost 4 bases, J lost 0 bases, and 7 bases lay in between. The CDR3 is CASSTQGSNQPQHF. CDR3 coding DNA: TGTGCCAGTAGTACCCAGGGTAGCAATCAGCCCCAGCATTTT. Based on the CDR3 plus reference TRBV19 and TRBJ1-5, the full variable domain is DGGITQSPKYLFRKEGQNVTLSCEQNLNHDAMYWYRQDPGQGLRLIYYSQIVNDFQKGDIAEGYSVSREKKESFPLTVTSAQKNPTAFYLCASSTQGSNQPQHFGDGTRLSIL.

The gene calls are TRBV18 and TRBJ2-7; TRBD1 matches at 11 bases. The CDR3 is 16 residues long. After removal of 4 bases from V and 2 bases from J, the junction contained 7 bases not matched to a gene. Germline CDR1 KGHSH, CDR2 LQKENI. The CDR3 loop is CASSQPGQGAPYEQYF. The DNA for the CDR3 is TGTGCCAGCTCACAACCAGGACAGGGGGCACCCTACGAGCAGTACTTC.

The chain is built from TRBV27 and TRBJ2-2; no clear D. Trimming pared 0 bases from V and 7 bases from J, leaving 6 bases between. There are 13 residues in the CDR3. Per the germline V gene, CDR1 is MNHEY and CDR2 is SMNVEV (reference sequence). The DNA of the CDR3 is TGTGCCAGCAGTTTATCGTACCTCGGGGAGCTGTTTTTT. It is translated as CASSLSYLGELFF.

V gene TRBV4-1 combines with J gene TRBJ2-3, with no clear D. The CDR3 contains 14 residues. V was clipped by 1 base and J by 2 bases, with 7 bases between them. Looked up from germline, CDR1 is MGHRA and CDR2 is YSYEKL. The CDR3 DNA follows: TGCGCCAGCAGCCAAGTGGCTAACACAGATACGCAGTATTTT. Its protein is CASSQVANTDTQYF.

This chain connects TRBV7-6 to TRBJ2-1; TRBD2 might be the D (5 bases). The germline V gene encodes CDR1 SGHVS and CDR2 FNYEAQ. With 0 bases removed from V and 0 bases from J, the gap between germline ends came to 27 bases. The CDR3 totals 22 residues. CDR3 coding DNA: TGTGCCAGCAGCTTAGCGACTGGTCAGCGGTCCCGTACGGTGGGCTCCTACAATGAGCAGTTCTTC. It translates to CASSLATGQRSRTVGSYNEQFF.

This rearrangement joins TRBV9 to TRBJ2-5, with TRBD2 as a possible D gene (6 bases). In germline, CDR1 is SGDLS, CDR2 YYNGEE. The CDR3 is made up of 15 amino acids. V gave up 0 bases and J gave up 2 bases, with 11 bases separating them. Written as DNA, the CDR3 is TGTGCCAGCAGCGTAGACGGGACTGTACAAGAGACCCAGTACTTC. This codes for CASSVDGTVQETQYF.

The CDR3 sequence: CASSYRTRALDYGYTF. DNA for the CDR3: TGTGCCAGCAGTTACCGTACCAGGGCACTCGACTATGGCTACACCTTC. V is TRBV6-2 or TRBV6-3 and J is TRBJ1-2; D is possibly TRBD1 (5 bases). Trimming pared 2 bases from V and 3 bases from J, leaving 16 bases between. The CDR3 runs 16 residues. Germline V gene data show CDR1 as MNHEY and CDR2 as SVGEGT.

The J gene is TRBJ2-7, the V gene TRBV27; D unclear. Deletions cut 2 bases from V and 1 base from J, with 12 bases between. From germline, CDR1 is MNHEY and CDR2 SMNVEV (reference sequence). CDR3 length equals 15 residues. CDR3 loop: CASSLRPGRSYEQYF. CDR3 nucleotides: TGTGCCAGCAGTTTAAGACCGGGCAGATCCTACGAGCAGTACTTC.

The chain has TRBV5-5 and TRBJ1-1; D is uncertain. Germline V gives CDR1 SGHKS, CDR2 YYEKEE (reference sequence). The ends were cut back, 0 bases at V and 2 bases at J, with 11 bases in the middle. The length of the CDR3 is 15 residues. The CDR3 spells CASSLAGEANTEAFF. CDR3 DNA: TGTGCCAGCAGCTTGGCCGGGGAGGCTAACACTGAAGCTTTCTTT.

This chain connects TRBV7-2 to TRBJ1-1; D unclear. Looked up from germline, CDR1 is SGHTA and CDR2 is FQGNSA. Trimming removed 4 bases at V and 4 bases at J, with 16 bases between. The CDR3 spans 15 residues. DNA of the CDR3: TGTGCCAGCAGCTCCCTACTCCTTTTGCCCACTGAAGCTTTCTTT. Amino acids: CASSSLLLLPTEAFF. Combining the CDR3 with reference TRBV7-2 and TRBJ1-1 gives the whole variable domain GAGVSQSPSNKVTEKGKDVELRCDPISGHTALYWYRQSLGQGLEFLIYFQGNSAPDKSGLPSDRFSAERTGGSVSTLTIQRTQQEDSAVYLCASSSLLLLPTEAFFGQGTRLTVV.

The rearrangement uses TRBV11-2 and TRBJ1-3, with unresolved D. Trimming pared 3 bases from V and 7 bases from J, leaving 4 bases between. The germline V gene encodes CDR1 SGHAT and CDR2 FQNNGV. CDR3 length: 11 residues. CDR3 loop: CASSLGNTIYF. The CDR3 DNA reads TGTGCCAGCAGCTTGGGGAACACCATATATTTT.

In its sample, this clone was seen once. This chain joins TRBV28 and TRBJ2-3; D perhaps matches TRBD2 (7 bases). The V gene lost 3 bases and the J gene lost 1 base, with 11 bases spanning the gap. Per the germline V gene, CDR1 is MDHEN and CDR2 is SYDVKM. The CDR3 length is 15 residues. The CDR3 loop is CASSFGGGRTDTQYF. CDR3 bases: TGTGCCAGCAGTTTTGGGGGGGGCCGCACAGATACGCAGTATTTT.

J is TRBJ2-5 and V is TRBV6-5, with D unresolved. Trimming cost V 5 bases and J 8 bases, with 12 bases left between them. Germline V CDR1 and CDR2: MNHEY, SVGAGI. CDR3 length equals 12 residues. The CDR3 coding sequence is TGTGCCAGCAGTCGAGTCGACGAAACCCAGTACTTC. This sequence encodes CASSRVDETQYF.

Note on this clone: The same CDR3 can be traced to other DNA sequences in this sample. The chain carries TRBV9 and TRBJ1-1, with D uncertain. The V and J ends lost 0 bases and 4 bases respectively, with 7 bases between them. Germline CDR1 and CDR2: SGDLS and YYNGEE. The CDR3 is 13 amino acids. CDR3 coding DNA: TGTGCCAGCAGCGTAGGAGGGCGCACTGAAGCTTTCTTT. This sequence encodes CASSVGGRTEAFF. The whole variable domain, filled in from reference TRBV9 and TRBJ1-1, reads DSGVTQTPKHLITATGQRVTLRCSPRSGDLSVYWYQQSLDQGLQFLIQYYNGEERAKGNILERFSAQQFPDLHSELNLSSLELGDSALYFCASSVGGRTEAFFGQGTRLTVV.

The chain carries TRBV4-3 and TRBJ2-3; 8 bases are shared with TRBD1. V gave up 1 base and J gave up 1 base; unmatched junction bases: 19. The germline V gene has CDR1 LGHNA and CDR2 YSLEER. This CDR3 contains 21 residues. The CDR3 protein is CASSQGKGQGEGFWGTDTQYF. For the CDR3, the DNA is TGCGCCAGCAGCCAAGGCAAAGGACAGGGTGAGGGATTCTGGGGCACAGATACGCAGTATTTT.

J is TRBJ2-5 and V is TRBV30; the match to TRBD2 covers 7 bases. With V trimmed by 3 bases and J by 3 bases, 10 bases remained unmatched. From germline, CDR1 is GTSNPN and CDR2 SVGIG (reference sequence). This CDR3 spans 15 amino acids. CDR3 coding DNA: TGTGCCTGGAGGCAAAACGGGCGGGGGAAAGAGACCCAGTACTTC. Protein product: CAWRQNGRGKETQYF.

The chain joins TRBV10-2 to TRBJ1-1; unclear D gene. The germline V and J ends were trimmed by 4 bases and 5 bases, with 14 bases remaining between them. In germline, CDR1 is WSHSY, CDR2 SAAADI. CDR3 length equals 14 residues. CDR3 in amino acids: CASSAVLRRTEAFF. CDR3 sequence (DNA): TGCGCCAGCAGTGCGGTCCTTAGGAGGACTGAAGCTTTCTTT.

V is TRBV2 and J is TRBJ1-3; D is perhaps TRBD1 (6 bases). There are 16 residues in the CDR3. The V and J ends lost 2 bases and 4 bases respectively, with 15 bases between them. Germline CDR1 is SNHLY and CDR2 is FYNNEI. CDR3 protein: CASSEFGGGRGNTIYF. The CDR3 nucleotides read TGTGCCAGCAGTGAATTCGGCGGGGGGCGAGGAAACACCATATATTTT. The whole variable domain, remainder taken from reference TRBV2 and TRBJ1-3, is EPEVTQTPSHQVTQMGQEVILRCVPISNHLYFYWYRQILGQKVEFLVSFYNNEISEKSEIFDDQFSVERPDGSNFTLKIRSTKLEDSAMYFCASSEFGGGRGNTIYFGEGSWLTVV.

The chain is built from TRBV6-5 and TRBJ2-3; D gene unclear. Deletions cut 0 bases from V and 2 bases from J, with 12 bases between. From germline, CDR1 is MNHEY and CDR2 SVGAGI. There are 16 residues in the CDR3. The CDR3 nucleotides are TGTGCCAGCAGTTACTCGAATTTTCGAATCACAGATACGCAGTATTTT. Its translation: CASSYSNFRITDTQYF.

The chain uses TRBV3-1 (or the pseudogene TRBV3-2) and TRBJ2-5, with 7 nucleotides matching TRBD1. V gave up 1 base and J gave up 4 bases; unmatched junction bases: 3. CDR3 length: 14 residues. The germline V gene has CDR1 LGHDT and CDR2 YNNKEL (reference sequence). CDR3 residues: CASSQGQGRETQYF. Written as DNA, the CDR3 is TGTGCCAGCAGCCAAGGACAGGGAAGAGAGACCCAGTACTTC.

V and J are TRBV12-2 and TRBJ2-7; the table's D call, TRBD2, was not checked against the DNA. TRBV12-2 corresponds to a pseudogene. This CDR3 has 16 amino acids. The CDR3, as DNA: TGTGCAAGTCGCTTATGTTGTCCGCGGGCGCGCTACGAGCAGTACGTC. Protein product: CASRLCCPRARYEQYV.

V gene TRBV27 combines with J gene TRBJ1-2; 12 bases agree with TRBD1. Germline CDR1 and CDR2: MNHEY and SMNVEV (reference sequence). After removal of 2 bases from V and 7 bases from J, the junction contained 5 bases not matched to a gene. The CDR3 covers 15 residues. The CDR3 bases are TGTGCCAGCAGTTTACTGGGACAGGGGGCAATTGGCTACACCTTC. Protein product: CASSLLGQGAIGYTF.

The chain uses TRBV9 and TRBJ2-3; the match to TRBD1 covers 7 bases. This CDR3 comprises 15 residues. Germline loops: CDR1 SGDLS, CDR2 YYNGEE. Germline trimming cut 0 bases from V and 0 bases from J; bases unmatched to any gene: 1. CDR3 sequence (DNA): TGTGCCAGCAGCGTAGTGGGACAGAGCACAGATACGCAGTATTTT. Translation gives CASSVVGQSTDTQYF.

This chain connects TRBV5-1 to TRBJ1-2, with 12 bases matching TRBD1. With V trimmed by 2 bases and J by 2 bases, 10 bases remained unmatched. Per the germline V gene, CDR1 is SGHRS and CDR2 is YFSETQ. The CDR3 runs 18 residues. CDR3 region: CASSFTGTGGAENYGYTF. In DNA form, the CDR3 reads TGCGCCAGCAGCTTTACCGGGACAGGGGGCGCGGAAAACTATGGCTACACCTTC.

The chain carries TRBV18 and TRBJ1-1; 7 bases are a match to TRBD1. Germline V CDR1 and CDR2: KGHSH, LQKENI. This CDR3 spans 14 amino acids. The V segment lost 3 bases and the J segment 3 bases; nucleotides outside the gene matches: 4. CDR3 DNA sequence: TGTGCCAGCTCACCGAGGGGGCTGGACACTGAAGCTTTCTTT. It codes for CASSPRGLDTEAFF.

The V gene is TRBV5-1, the J gene TRBJ2-1, with D possibly being TRBD1 (6 bases). This CDR3 spans 13 amino acids. CDR1 is SGHRS and CDR2 is YFSETQ in the germline V gene. The V gene lost 5 bases and the J gene lost 9 bases, with 15 bases spanning the gap. CDR3 in amino acids: CASRPPDSLEQFF. The CDR3 nucleotides read TGCGCCAGCAGACCGCCGGACAGCCTTGAGCAGTTCTTC. The full variable domain, with the rest looked up from reference TRBV5-1 and TRBJ2-1, is KAGVTQTPRYLIKTRGQQVTLSCSPISGHRSVSWYQQTPGQGLQFLFEYFSETQRNKGNFPGRFSGRQFSNSRSEMNVSTLELGDSALYLCASRPPDSLEQFFGPGTRLTVL.

The chain has TRBV7-9 and TRBJ2-7; 10 bases are shared with TRBD1. V shed 6 bases, J shed 4 bases, and the junction held 3 bases outside the gene matches. The CDR3 is 13 residues long. CDR1 SEHNR and CDR2 FQNEAQ come from the germline V gene (reference sequence). The DNA of the CDR3 is TGTGCCAGCAGGGGGGACAGGGGTTACGAGCAGTACTTC. Its translation: CASRGDRGYEQYF.

The CDR3 sequence is CASSPTRDSSYEQYF. As DNA, the CDR3 is TGTGCCAGCTCACCAACCCGGGACAGTTCCTACGAGCAGTACTTC. The V call is TRBV18, the J call TRBJ2-7; TRBD1 matches at 7 bases. Germline values: CDR1 KGHSH, CDR2 LQKENI. V trimming: 2 bases; J trimming: 1 base; junction bases outside the gene matches: 5. The CDR3 extends over 15 amino acids.

This chain connects TRBV5-5 to TRBJ1-2, with a possible D match to TRBD1 (5 bases). V was cut by 0 bases and J by 2 bases, with 11 bases left in between. This CDR3 comprises 15 residues. In germline, CDR1 is SGHKS, CDR2 YYEKEE (reference sequence). This CDR3 reads CASSLEGTANYGYTF. In nucleotides, the CDR3 is TGTGCCAGCAGCTTGGAAGGGACCGCCAACTATGGCTACACCTTC.